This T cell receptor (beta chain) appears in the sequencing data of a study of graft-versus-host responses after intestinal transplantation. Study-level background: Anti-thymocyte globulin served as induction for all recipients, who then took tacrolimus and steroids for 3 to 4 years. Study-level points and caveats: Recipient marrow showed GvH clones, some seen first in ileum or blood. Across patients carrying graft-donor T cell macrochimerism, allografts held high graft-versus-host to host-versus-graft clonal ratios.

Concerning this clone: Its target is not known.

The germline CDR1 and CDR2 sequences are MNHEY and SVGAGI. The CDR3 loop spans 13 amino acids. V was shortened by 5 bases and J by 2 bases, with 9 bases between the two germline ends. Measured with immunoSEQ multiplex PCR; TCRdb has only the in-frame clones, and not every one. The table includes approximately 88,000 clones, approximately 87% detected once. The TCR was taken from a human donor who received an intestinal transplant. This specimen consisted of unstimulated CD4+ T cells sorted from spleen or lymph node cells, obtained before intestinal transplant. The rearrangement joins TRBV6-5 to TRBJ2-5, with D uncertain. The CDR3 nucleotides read TGTGCCAGCAGTCTAACAGTGCAAGAGACCCAGTACTTC. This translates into CASSLTVQETQYF.